This section outlines one TCR beta chain sequence together with its context. This clonotype was counted ten times or more. The specificity of this receptor is unknown. The sample holds no much larger clone one base away, and base qualities are not on file. The CDR3, from cysteine to phenylalanine, totals 18 residues. Kept here is only the CDR3 DNA, which spans 54 bases and is read in frame from base 1. Taken from the germline V gene, the CDR1 and CDR2 loops are LGHNA and YSLEER. Trimming takes 0 bases from V and 0 bases from J, and the germline ends sit 12 bases apart. The roughly 42 donors, aged about 6 to 95 years, were systemically healthy Caucasian individuals from Russia. Approximately 9 milliliters of peripheral blood were collected from each donor into EDTA-treated Vacutainer tubes. Ficoll-Paque density-gradient centrifugation was used to isolate PBMCs, with at least 6 million per sample. Total RNA was extracted from PBMCs with Trizol reagent, with at least 5.5 micrograms obtained per sample. For every donor, an aliquot of PBMCs went through flow cytometry to measure the percentages of naive CD45RAhigh/CD27high T cells.

These data belong to a study of blood T cells in healthy people across ages (dated by TCRdb to the mid-2010s). In the study overall: In model experiments, roughly one uniquely barcoded TCR beta cDNA molecule per two T cells was captured by template switching. The donors were split into four age groups: young (average around 17 years), middle-aged (nearly 40), aged (approximately 59) and long-lived (roughly 86). The study measured age-related changes in TCR beta repertoire diversity using deep sequencing normalized with unique cDNA molecular identifiers. The study analyzed two additional independent replicas of 1 million unique cDNA reads from the same blood draw for two donors, one aged 18 to 29 and one aged 80 or older. To avoid experimental bias, donors of different ages were distributed randomly across sequencing lanes. What the research found in general, with its limitations: Compared with the aged group, the long-lived group had more naive CD4+ T cells, fewer expanded clones and increased TCR diversity, suggesting age selection. Because donor CMV infection status was unknown, age-related changes in expanded clonotypes were potentially confounded. Observed TCR beta diversity per million T cells fell roughly linearly with age, and a significant reduction was already apparent by age about 36. Bulk unsorted PBMC profiling prevented conclusive comparison of naive and antigen-experienced compartments. Estimates of total diversity from one million sequenced T cells were regarded as lower bounds and underestimates. There was a strong correlation between observed TCR beta diversity and the percentage of naive T cells measured by flow cytometry.

The library was obtained by 5' RACE. Sequenced using an Illumina HiSeq 2500. A second PCR of about 6 to 11 cycles was performed with a sample-barcoded 5' primer and a J-beta primer mix. A template-switch 5' adaptor carrying 12 random nucleotides introduced a unique molecular identifier onto each TCR beta cDNA molecule. Each sample yielded at least 2.5 million CDR3-containing paired-end reads. All of the RNA was converted into first-strand cDNA using the Mint cDNA synthesis kit, with a TRBC-specific oligonucleotide serving as the primer. After uracil-DNA glycosylase treatment, a first 18-cycle PCR used universal primers M1SS and BC2_uni_R on all cDNA. As for the original processing: For normalization, 1 million high-quality reads were randomly selected from each sample, with every read carrying a distinct molecular identifier. Reads sharing molecular identifiers were discarded rather than binned into consensus sequences. MiTCR, set to a Q25 quality threshold and the strictest error-elimination algorithm, was used for CDR3 identification, clonotype clustering and error correction. A nonparametric unseen species model with Euler transformation was used to estimate a lower bound on total TCR beta diversity. The raw public data were reprocessed by TCRdb itself: fastp quality trimming at Q25, MiXCR clonotype calling, in-frame beta chains only. Each CDR3 protein appears once, grouped with its most common genes and DNA. It is TCRdb's table, rather than the study itself, that gives the V and J calls and clone size. The table for this sample lists under 1,000,000 distinct CDR3 sequences; around 45% of them were counted only once. About a sixth of the sample lies in the top ten.

This TCR was recovered from a man older than 75 in good health. Input material: blood. The chain couples TRBV4-3 to TRBJ2-6; a tentative D match to TRBD2 spans 6 bases. DNA sequence: TGCGCCAGCAGCCAAGATTGGAGGGGTCCCTCTGGGGCCAACGTCCTGACTTTC. Its protein is CASSQDWRGPSGANVLTF.